Listed below are T cell receptor beta chains from one sample, sequenced in a study of blood T cell repertoires in COVID-19. Assay: immunoSEQ multiplex PCR; the TCRdb copy retains only in-frame clones and omits some. The repertoire consists of around 28,000 clones, with over 75% occurring once and the leading ten covering around 25%. Sample: peripheral blood. The receptors were sampled from a human donor in a cohort sampled during active COVID-19. Each CDR3 is given with its conserved first and last residue. The order of the fields is clone size, V gene, D gene, CDR3 length, J gene, CDR3 protein, CDR3 DNA. The D gene is left open where the match is weak. Rows give clone size only sometimes, using once, few, many, or a class for an expanded clone.

NA	TRBV5-1	NA	14	TRBJ1-4	CASSFSATNEKLFF	TGCGCCAGCAGCTTTTCTGCAACTAATGAAAAACTGTTTTTT
NA	TRBV18	TRBD1	14	TRBJ2-7	CASSQDRGSYEQYF	TGTGCCAGCTCCCAAGACAGGGGAAGCTACGAGCAGTACTTC
NA	TRBV7-3	TRBD2	15	TRBJ2-3	CASSLTGGSTDTQYF	TGTGCCAGCAGCTTAACCGGGGGGAGCACAGATACGCAGTATTTT
NA	TRBV10-3	NA	13	TRBJ2-1	CAISASQVNEQFF	TGTGCCATCAGTGCTAGTCAAGTCAATGAGCAGTTCTTC
NA	TRBV11-2	TRBD2	14	TRBJ2-7	CASTRSGGGYEQYF	TGTGCCAGCACCCGGAGTGGGGGGGGCTACGAGCAGTACTTC
NA	TRBV19	TRBD1	11	TRBJ1-5	CASRPGQRLNF	TGTGCCAGTAGACCGGGACAGCGTTTAAATTTT
NA	TRBV7-2	TRBD1	15	TRBJ2-5	CASSFNRGKSETQYF	TGTGCCAGCAGCTTCAACAGGGGGAAGTCGGAGACCCAGTACTTC
NA	TRBV4-2	NA	18	TRBJ1-6	CASTQDRMAAVTNSPLHF	TGTGCCAGCACCCAAGATAGAATGGCGGCTGTTACTAATTCACCCCTCCACTTT
NA	TRBV5-6	TRBD1	16	TRBJ2-5	CASSSRGQGYQETQYF	TGTGCCAGCAGCTCACGGGGACAGGGATACCAAGAGACCCAGTACTTC
once	TRBV7-2	NA	13	TRBJ2-1	CASSSRGVDEQFF	TGTGCCAGCAGCTCCCGGGGTGTCGATGAGCAGTTCTTC
NA	TRBV3-1/TRBV3-2	NA	17	TRBJ2-7	CASSQETTGWGTYEQYF	TGTGCCAGCAGCCAAGAAACCACAGGGTGGGGTACCTACGAGCAGTACTTC
NA	TRBV20-1	NA	11	TRBJ1-2	CSASRSQGRTF	TGCAGTGCTAGTAGGTCCCAGGGAAGAACCTTC
NA	TRBV25-1	TRBD1	13	TRBJ1-1	CASSGGQGVMAFF	TGTGCCAGCAGTGGGGGACAGGGAGTGATGGCTTTCTTT
NA	TRBV7-2	NA	13	TRBJ2-3	CASSFPSADTQYF	TGTGCCAGCAGCTTCCCTTCGGCAGATACGCAGTATTTT
few	TRBV7-9	TRBD1	15	TRBJ1-6	CASSENRGRDSPLHF	TGTGCCAGCAGCGAGAACAGGGGGCGGGATTCACCCCTCCACTTT
NA	TRBV5-1	NA	14	TRBJ2-6	CASNSISGANVLTF	TGCGCCAGCAATAGTATCTCTGGGGCCAACGTCCTGACTTTC
once	TRBV29-1	NA	15	TRBJ1-2	CSVEGGRGSNYGYTF	TGCAGCGTTGAAGGGGGAAGGGGTTCGAACTATGGCTACACCTTC
NA	TRBV23-1	NA	18	TRBJ1-1	CASSPIPGRNGVNTEAFF	TGCGCCAGCAGTCCAATACCGGGGAGAAACGGGGTGAACACTGAAGCTTTCTTT
NA	TRBV7-9	NA	17	TRBJ2-5	CASSPGTAGLYQETQYF	TGTGCCAGCAGCCCGGGGACTGCCGGATTGTACCAAGAGACCCAGTACTTC
NA	TRBV6-6	NA	15	TRBJ1-6	CASSSQDRGNSPLHF	TGTGCCAGCAGTTCTCAAGACAGAGGCAATTCACCCCTCCACTTT
NA	TRBV6-5	TRBD1	14	TRBJ2-5	CASTQGGGQETQYF	TGTGCCAGCACCCAAGGGGGCGGACAAGAGACCCAGTACTTC
NA	TRBV6-5	TRBD1	16	TRBJ1-1	CASSYSLGTGDTEAFF	TGTGCCAGCAGTTACTCATTGGGAACAGGGGACACTGAAGCTTTCTTT
few	TRBV27	TRBD1	13	TRBJ1-1	CASSLDRGTEAFF	TGTGCCAGCAGCTTAGACAGGGGCACTGAAGCTTTCTTT
NA	TRBV6-2/TRBV6-3	NA	15	TRBJ1-1	CASSYPGGGGTEAFF	TGTGCCAGCAGTTACCCGGGGGGGGGCGGCACTGAAGCTTTCTTT
NA	TRBV29-1	TRBD1	14	TRBJ2-3	CSVAETGRTDTQYF	TGCAGCGTTGCGGAGACAGGGAGAACAGATACGCAGTATTTT
NA	TRBV7-9	NA	16	TRBJ1-3	CASSLPVLLGGNTIYF	TGTGCCAGCAGCTTACCAGTATTGCTCGGGGGAAACACCATATATTTT
NA	TRBV6-5	NA	15	TRBJ2-1	CASSFDRSPYNEQFF	TGTGCCAGCAGCTTTGACAGGTCACCCTACAATGAGCAGTTCTTC
NA	TRBV27	NA	14	TRBJ1-6	CASRGGFYNSPLHF	TGTGCCAGCCGGGGGGGTTTCTATAATTCACCCCTCCACTTT
NA	TRBV7-8	TRBD2	15	TRBJ2-1	CASSPTSGGYNEQFF	TGTGCCAGCAGCCCCACTAGCGGGGGTTACAATGAGCAGTTCTTC
few	TRBV7-2	NA	14	TRBJ2-2	CASSLNLGTGELFF	TGTGCCAGCAGCTTAAACCTCGGGACCGGGGAGCTGTTTTTT
NA	TRBV19	TRBD1	14	TRBJ2-7	CASSLGQGLDEQYF	TGTGCCAGTAGTCTGGGACAGGGGTTAGACGAGCAGTACTTC
NA	TRBV19	NA	15	TRBJ2-3	CASSIARGFTDTQYF	TGTGCCAGTAGTATAGCCCGCGGCTTCACAGATACGCAGTATTTT
NA	TRBV2	NA	13	TRBJ1-1	CASSRVPNTEAFF	TGTGCCAGCAGTCGGGTCCCGAACACTGAAGCTTTCTTT
NA	TRBV12-3/TRBV12-4	NA	13	TRBJ2-1	CASSFRLYNEQFF	TGTGCCAGCAGTTTCCGACTCTACAATGAGCAGTTCTTC
once	TRBV6-5	NA	14	TRBJ1-4	CASRPTSPDEKLFF	TGTGCCAGCAGACCAACTTCGCCGGATGAAAAACTGTTTTTT
once	TRBV30	NA	18	TRBJ2-7	CAWSVRSDGRKVFYEQYF	TGTGCCTGGAGTGTAAGGAGTGATGGTCGCAAGGTATTCTACGAGCAGTACTTC
NA	TRBV30	NA	16	TRBJ2-4	CAWSVGTLLAKNIQYF	TGTGCCTGGAGTGTGGGGACACTATTAGCCAAAAACATTCAGTACTTC
NA	TRBV19	NA	12	TRBJ1-2	CASTRSNYGYTF	TGTGCCAGTACCCGGAGCAATTATGGCTACACCTTC
NA	TRBV14	TRBD1	16	TRBJ2-2	CASSQGWTGLTGELFF	TGTGCCAGCAGCCAAGGGTGGACAGGTCTCACCGGGGAGCTGTTTTTT
NA	TRBV7-9	TRBD1	18	TRBJ2-3	CASRSTGIRTGSTDTQYF	TGTGCCAGCAGGTCGACAGGGATTAGGACCGGAAGCACAGATACGCAGTATTTT
NA	TRBV11-2	NA	14	TRBJ2-7	CASSLMDRAYEQYF	TGTGCCAGCAGCTTAATGGACAGAGCCTACGAGCAGTACTTC
NA	TRBV7-9	NA	13	TRBJ1-5	CASSLTRGQPQHF	TGTGCCAGCAGCTTGACGCGGGGTCAGCCCCAGCATTTT
once	TRBV29-1	NA	13	TRBJ1-4	CSVEGRGPEKLFF	TGCAGCGTTGAAGGCAGGGGCCCGGAAAAACTGTTTTTT
NA	TRBV11-3	TRBD1	16	TRBJ2-7	CASSSLPGTGGWGQYF	TGTGCCAGCAGCTCCCTCCCCGGGACAGGGGGTTGGGGGCAGTACTTC
NA	TRBV19	TRBD1	15	TRBJ2-1	CASSRDRATYNEQFF	TGTGCCAGTAGTAGGGACAGGGCAACCTACAATGAGCAGTTCTTC
few	TRBV6-5	TRBD1	14	TRBJ1-6	CASTETGYNSPLHF	TGTGCCAGCACCGAGACAGGGTATAATTCACCCCTCCACTTT
NA	TRBV9	NA	14	TRBJ2-1	CASAGQPLGNEQFF	TGTGCCAGCGCGGGACAGCCCCTGGGGAATGAGCAGTTCTTC
NA	TRBV11-2	TRBD2	14	TRBJ2-5	CASSFTGGIETQYF	TGTGCCAGCAGCTTTACGGGGGGGATAGAGACCCAGTACTTC
NA	TRBV5-4	TRBD1	16	TRBJ1-4	CASSLATGADDEKLFF	TGTGCCAGCAGCTTAGCCACAGGGGCGGATGATGAAAAACTGTTTTTT
NA	TRBV4-3	NA	14	TRBJ2-7	CASSQASDSYEQYF	TGCGCCAGCAGCCAAGCTAGCGACTCCTACGAGCAGTACTTC
NA	TRBV27	TRBD1	14	TRBJ2-3	CASSFQGVSFTQYF	TGTGCCAGCAGTTTTCAGGGGGTGTCATTCACGCAGTATTTT
NA	TRBV2	NA	16	TRBJ1-6	CASSDDRSSYNSPLHF	TGTGCCAGCAGTGATGACAGGAGCTCCTATAATTCACCCCTCCACTTT
NA	TRBV4-1	NA	15	TRBJ2-1	CASSQVTGVENEQFF	TGCGCCAGCAGCCAAGTTACGGGGGTTGAGAATGAGCAGTTCTTC
NA	TRBV7-8	TRBD1	19	TRBJ1-3	CASSSLRVGYRGDGNTIYF	TGTGCCAGCAGCTCCTTGAGGGTTGGGTACAGGGGTGACGGAAACACCATATATTTT
NA	TRBV18	TRBD1	14	TRBJ1-6	CASSRDRGESPLHF	TGTGCCAGCTCTCGGGACAGGGGAGAGTCACCCCTCCACTTT